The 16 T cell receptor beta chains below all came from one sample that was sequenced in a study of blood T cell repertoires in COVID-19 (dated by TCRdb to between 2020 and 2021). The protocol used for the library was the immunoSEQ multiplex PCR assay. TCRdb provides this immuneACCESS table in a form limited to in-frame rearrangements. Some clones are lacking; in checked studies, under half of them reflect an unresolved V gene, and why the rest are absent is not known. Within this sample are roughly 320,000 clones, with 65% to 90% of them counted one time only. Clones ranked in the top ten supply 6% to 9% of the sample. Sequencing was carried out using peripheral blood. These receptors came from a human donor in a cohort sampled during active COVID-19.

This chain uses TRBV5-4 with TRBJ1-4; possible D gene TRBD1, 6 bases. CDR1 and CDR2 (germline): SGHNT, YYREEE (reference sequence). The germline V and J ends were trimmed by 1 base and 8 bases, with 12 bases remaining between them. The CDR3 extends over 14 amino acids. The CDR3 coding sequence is TGTGCCAGCAGCTTGAAACAGGGCGACGAAAAACTGTTTTTT. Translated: CASSLKQGDEKLFF. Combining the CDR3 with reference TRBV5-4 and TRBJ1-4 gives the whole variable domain ETGVTQSPTHLIKTRGQQVTLRCSSQSGHNTVSWYQQALGQGPQFIFQYYREEENGRGNFPPRFSGLQFPNYSSELNVNALELDDSALYLCASSLKQGDEKLFFGSGTQLSVL.

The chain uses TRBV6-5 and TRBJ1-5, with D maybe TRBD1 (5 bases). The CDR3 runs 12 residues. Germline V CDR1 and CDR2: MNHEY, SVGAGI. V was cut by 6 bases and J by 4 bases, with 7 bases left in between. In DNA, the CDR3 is TGTGCCAGCAGACCAGGGAATCAGCCCCAGCATTTT. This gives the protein CASRPGNQPQHF.

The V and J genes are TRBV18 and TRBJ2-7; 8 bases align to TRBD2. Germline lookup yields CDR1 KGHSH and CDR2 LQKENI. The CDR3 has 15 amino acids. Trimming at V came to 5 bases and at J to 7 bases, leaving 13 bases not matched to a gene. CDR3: CASSLWSGGSLEQYF. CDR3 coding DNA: TGTGCCAGCTCATTATGGTCGGGGGGGTCCTTGGAGCAGTACTTC.

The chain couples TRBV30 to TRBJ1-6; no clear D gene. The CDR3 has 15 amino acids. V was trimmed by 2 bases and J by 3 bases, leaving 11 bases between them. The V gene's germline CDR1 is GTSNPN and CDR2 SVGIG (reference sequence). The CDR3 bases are TGTGCCTGGAGTTCCCTGGAGGTCTATAATTCACCCCTCCACTTT. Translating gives CAWSSLEVYNSPLHF.

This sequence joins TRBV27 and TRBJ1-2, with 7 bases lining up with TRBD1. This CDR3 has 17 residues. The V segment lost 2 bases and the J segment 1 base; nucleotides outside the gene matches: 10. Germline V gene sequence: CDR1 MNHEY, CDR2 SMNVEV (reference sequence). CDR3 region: CASSLRQGFSLNYGYTF. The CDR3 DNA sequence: TGTGCCAGCAGTTTACGACAGGGTTTTTCGCTTAACTATGGCTACACCTTC.

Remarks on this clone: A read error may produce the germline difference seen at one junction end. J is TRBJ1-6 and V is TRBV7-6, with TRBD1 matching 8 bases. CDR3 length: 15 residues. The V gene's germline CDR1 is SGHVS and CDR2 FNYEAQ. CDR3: CASSSGQGYDSPLHF. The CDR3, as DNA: TGTGCCAGCAGCTCCGGACAGGGCTATGATTCACCCCTCCACTTT. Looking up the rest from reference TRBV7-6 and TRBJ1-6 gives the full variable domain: GAGVSQSPRYKVTKRGQDVALRCDPISGHVSLYWYRQALGQGPEFLTYFNYEAQQDKSGLPNDRFSAERPEGSISTLTIQRTEQRDSAMYRCASSSGQGYDSPLHFGNGTRLTVT.

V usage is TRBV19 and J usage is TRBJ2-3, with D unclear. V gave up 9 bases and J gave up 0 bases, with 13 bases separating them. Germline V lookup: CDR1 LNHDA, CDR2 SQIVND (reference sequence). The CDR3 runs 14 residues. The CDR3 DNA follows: TGTGCCAGCGCTTCCGCTAGGAGCACAGATACGCAGTATTTT. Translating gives CASASARSTDTQYF.

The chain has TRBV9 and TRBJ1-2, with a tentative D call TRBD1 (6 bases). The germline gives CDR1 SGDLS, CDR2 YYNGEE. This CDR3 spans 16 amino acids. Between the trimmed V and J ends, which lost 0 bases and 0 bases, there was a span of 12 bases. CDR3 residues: CASSVGTGRANYGYTF. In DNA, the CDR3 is TGTGCCAGCAGCGTAGGTACAGGGAGGGCTAACTATGGCTACACCTTC.

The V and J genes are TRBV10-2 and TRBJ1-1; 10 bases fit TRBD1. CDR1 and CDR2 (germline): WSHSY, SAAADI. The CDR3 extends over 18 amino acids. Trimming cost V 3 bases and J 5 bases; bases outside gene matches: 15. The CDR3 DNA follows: TGCGCCAGCAGTGACCTTGACAGGGGGCAGAAAAGAGGGACTGAAGCTTTCTTT. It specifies CASSDLDRGQKRGTEAFF.

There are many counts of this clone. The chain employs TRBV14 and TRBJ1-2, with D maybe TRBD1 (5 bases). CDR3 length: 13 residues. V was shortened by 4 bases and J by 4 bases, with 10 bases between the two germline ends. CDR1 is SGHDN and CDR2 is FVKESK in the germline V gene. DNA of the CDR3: TGTGCCAGCAGCCCCCAGGGAGGCTATGGCTACACCTTC. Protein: CASSPQGGYGYTF.

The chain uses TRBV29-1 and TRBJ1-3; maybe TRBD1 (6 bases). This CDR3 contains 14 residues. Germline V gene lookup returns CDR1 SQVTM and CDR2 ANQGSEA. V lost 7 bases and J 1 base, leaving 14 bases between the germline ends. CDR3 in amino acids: CSARTAGSGNTIYF. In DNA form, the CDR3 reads TGCAGCGCCCGGACAGCAGGATCTGGAAACACCATATATTTT.

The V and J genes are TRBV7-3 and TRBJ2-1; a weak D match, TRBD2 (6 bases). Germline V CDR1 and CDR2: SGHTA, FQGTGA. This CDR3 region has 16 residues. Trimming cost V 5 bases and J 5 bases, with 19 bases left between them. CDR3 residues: CASSKTARGVDNEQFF. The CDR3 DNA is TGTGCCAGCAGCAAAACTGCTCGCGGGGTGGACAATGAGCAGTTCTTC.

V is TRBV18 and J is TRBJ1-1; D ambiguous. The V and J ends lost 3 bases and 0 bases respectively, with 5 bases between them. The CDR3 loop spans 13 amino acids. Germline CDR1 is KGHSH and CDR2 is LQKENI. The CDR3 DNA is TGTGCCAGCTCACCCGTAATGAACACTGAAGCTTTCTTT. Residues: CASSPVMNTEAFF.

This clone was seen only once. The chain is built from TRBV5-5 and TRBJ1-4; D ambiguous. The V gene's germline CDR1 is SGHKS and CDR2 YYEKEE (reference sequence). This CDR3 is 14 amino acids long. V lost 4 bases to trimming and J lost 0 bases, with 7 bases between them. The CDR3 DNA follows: TGTGCCAGCAGCAGCGATGCAACTAATGAAAAACTGTTTTTT. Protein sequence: CASSSDATNEKLFF.

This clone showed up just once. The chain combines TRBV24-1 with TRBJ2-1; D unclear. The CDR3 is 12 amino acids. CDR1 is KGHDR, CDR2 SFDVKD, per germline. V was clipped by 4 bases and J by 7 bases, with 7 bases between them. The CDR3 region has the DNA TGTGCCACCAGTGACCCTTATAATGAGCAGTTCTTC. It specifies CATSDPYNEQFF.

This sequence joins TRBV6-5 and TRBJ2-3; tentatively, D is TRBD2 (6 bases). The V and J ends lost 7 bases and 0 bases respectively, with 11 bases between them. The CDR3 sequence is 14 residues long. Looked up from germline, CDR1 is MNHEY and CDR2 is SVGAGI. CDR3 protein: CASMGGPSTDTQYF. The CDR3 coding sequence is TGTGCCAGCATGGGAGGACCTAGCACAGATACGCAGTATTTT.